This TCR beta chain was obtained from a study of shared clonotypes between healthy human individuals (dated by TCRdb to 2018 to 2021). Concerning the study at large: Three men and a couple of women, aged 18 to 49 years, made up the cohort. For each donor, CD4 naive and CD4 memory were each run on three plates, CD8 naive on two plates, and CD8 memory on one plate. Blood TCR repertoires of five healthy adults were deeply sequenced to estimate repertoire size and the extent of clonotype sharing between individuals. To increase sequencing depth and limit assay-specific biases, different laboratories used diverse techniques to prepare libraries and sequence TCR repertoires. Each donor's leukapheresis produced roughly between roughly 0.9 and 9 billion PBMCs. Results the study describes overall, beyond this receptor: Even with the large sequencing depth, rarefaction of the sorted-subset datasets indicated that sequencing was incomplete. Sampling was restricted to blood, and TCR repertoires in tissues likely differ from the TCR repertoires found in blood. Compared with non-shared clonotypes, clonotypes shared by all four sorted-subset donors had higher generation probabilities. When a handful of donors were compared, the shared fraction of clonotypes was approximately 5% for naive CD4, over 3% for naive CD8, about 2.5% for memory CD4, and 0.3% to 0.5% for memory CD8. Naive subsets generally had larger estimated clonotype richness than memory subsets. Based on pairwise subsampling, the degree of clonotype sharing among donors was expected to be affected by sequencing depth. Because the study included a small number of donors, the genetic and exposure-history diversity represented was limited.

In the case of this clone: What this receptor recognizes is not known. Within one base of it there is no much larger clone, and no base qualities were kept.

Ends trimmed: V by 3 bases, J by 5 bases; bases unmatched to a gene: 3. The germline V gene (reference sequence) specifies SEHNR as CDR1 and FQNEAQ as CDR2. There are 14 amino acids in the CDR3, from cysteine to phenylalanine inclusive. Only the CDR3 DNA stays, 42 bases, in frame from base 1. Using the deep immunoSEQ assay, multiplex PCR amplified TCR CDR3 regions from genomic DNA. Extracted genomic DNA from each cell subset was spread evenly across all wells of several immunoSEQ 96-well plates, with each plate serving as a replicate. Each replicate PCR for sorted subsets received around 210 ng genomic DNA, equal to tens of thousands of T cell genomes. Purified libraries were quantified with a Qubit 3.0 fluorometer, sized on a Bioanalyzer 2100, and re-quantified with the KAPA Library Quantification kit. Each immunoSEQ 96-well plate was sequenced on its own single-read 150-cycle Illumina NextSeq 550 flow cell. As for the original processing: Because the immunoSEQ output included only junctional sequences and no quality scores, the filtering could not be the same as the filtering used for full-length reads. To assign V/J genes and CDR3, sequences were annotated using PyIR, a Python wrapper for IgBLAST v1.9, with IMGT germline references. Reads with weak V/J assignments (E-value above 1e-6), missing CDR3, stop codons, out-of-frame junctions, or ambiguous translated residues were removed. V3J clonotypes were defined by identical inferred V gene, J gene, and CDR3 amino acid sequence. Percentage overlap between repertoires was calculated by dividing the number of shared unique clonotypes by the size of the smaller repertoire. RTK rarefaction, the Chao1 estimator, and Recon v2.1 estimates of unobserved clonotypes were used to assess repertoire richness. Generation probabilities for all TCRbeta clonotypes obtained by the gDNA method from a handful of donors were computed using OLGA. TCRdb re-hosts the immuneACCESS table, in-frame sequences only. Its copies lack some clones; in the studies checked, an unresolved V gene accounts for under half of them, and the cause for the rest is not known. V and J calls and clone size are copied from that table; D and trimming were computed from the DNA. This sample has hundreds of thousands of clones in its table, and 85% to 95% of those were observed once. The ten largest clonotypes hold approximately 25% of the sample.

For the CD8 naive samples, CD45RO-negative cells were positively selected for CCR7, yielding a CD45RA+CCR7+ population from which TemRA cells were excluded. Donors were healthy HIV-negative adults with no recently reported acute infections or vaccinations. Every donor was a Caucasian adult residing in Nashville, Tennessee, USA. Blood was obtained by leukapheresis, after which PBMCs were separated by Ficoll-Histopaque density gradient centrifugation and cryopreserved in liquid nitrogen vapor phase. Analytical flow cytometry was used to check the purity and quantity of each magnetically sorted T cell population. From each sorted fraction, genomic DNA was isolated and quantified by UV absorbance on a Nanodrop 2000c.

This chain is built from TRBV7-9 and TRBJ2-4, and TRBD1 matches 8 of the central bases. Sequenced input: naive CD8+ T cells sorted from blood. The cell subset or site tag for this specimen amounts to: CD45RA+CCR7+. The receptor's source is a man aged 25-40 years in good health. The CDR3 protein: CASSFRGQENIQYF. Read as DNA, the sequence is TGTGCCAGCAGCTTCAGGGGGCAAGAAAACATTCAGTACTTC.